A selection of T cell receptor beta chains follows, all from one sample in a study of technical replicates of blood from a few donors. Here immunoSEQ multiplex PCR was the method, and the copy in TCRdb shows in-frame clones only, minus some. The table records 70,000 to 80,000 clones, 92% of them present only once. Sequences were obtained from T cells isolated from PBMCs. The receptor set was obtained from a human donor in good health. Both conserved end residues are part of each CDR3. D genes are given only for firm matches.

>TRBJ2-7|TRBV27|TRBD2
CASSWRWTSGSTHEQYF
TGTGCCAGCAGTTGGCGGTGGACTAGCGGGAGTACTCACGAGCAGTACTTC
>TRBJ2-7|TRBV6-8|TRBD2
CASSYPTSGTSYEQYF
TGTGCCAGCAGTTACCCAACTAGCGGTACATCCTACGAGCAGTACTTC
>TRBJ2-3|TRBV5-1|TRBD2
CASSSSGRSTDTQYF
TGCGCCAGCAGCTCAAGCGGGAGGAGCACAGATACGCAGTATTTT
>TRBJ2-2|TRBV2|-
CASSRDVGELFF
TGTGCCAGCAGTAGAGATGTTGGGGAGCTGTTTTTT
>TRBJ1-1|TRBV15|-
CATRESTGTEAFF
TGTGCCACCCGAGAGAGTACGGGGACTGAAGCTTTCTTT
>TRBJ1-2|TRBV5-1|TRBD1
CASSLVLGGTGSDYGYTF
TGCGCCAGCAGCTTGGTTTTGGGCGGGACAGGATCCGACTATGGCTACACCTTC
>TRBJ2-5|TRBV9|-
CASSVADNRETQYF
TGTGCCAGCAGCGTAGCTGACAATCGGGAGACCCAGTACTTC
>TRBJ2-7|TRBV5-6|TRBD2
CASSWTSLGSEQYF
TGTGCCAGCTCCTGGACTAGCCTTGGGAGTGAGCAGTACTTC
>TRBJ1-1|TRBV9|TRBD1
CASSATGGAGTEAFF
TGTGCCAGCAGCGCCACAGGGGGCGCAGGGACTGAAGCTTTCTTT
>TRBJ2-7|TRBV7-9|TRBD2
CASSLVGRTGEQYF
TGTGCCAGCAGCTTAGTCGGGAGGACCGGCGAGCAGTACTTC
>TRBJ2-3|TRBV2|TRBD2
CASSPERGLLDTQYF
TGTGCCAGCAGCCCCGAGCGGGGTCTTTTGGATACGCAGTATTTT
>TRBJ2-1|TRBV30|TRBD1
CAWNLPGQGPESSYNEQFF
TGTGCCTGGAACCTACCGGGACAGGGGCCTGAGAGCTCCTACAATGAGCAGTTCTTC
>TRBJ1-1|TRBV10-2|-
CASGQGFDTEAFF
TGCGCCAGCGGCCAGGGGTTTGACACTGAAGCTTTCTTT
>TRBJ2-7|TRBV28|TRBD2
CASRPPGLASLEQYF
TGTGCCAGCAGACCTCCGGGACTAGCTAGTCTCGAGCAGTACTTC
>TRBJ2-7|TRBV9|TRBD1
CASSEQGQGRDEQYF
TGTGCCAGCAGCGAGCAGGGACAGGGGAGGGACGAGCAGTACTTC
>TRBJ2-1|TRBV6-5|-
CASSYLNEQFF
TGTGCCAGCAGTTATCTCAATGAGCAGTTCTTC